Sequencing of this T cell receptor (beta chain) was carried out in a study of T cell clonality in common variable immunodeficiency. Heparinized whole blood, about 5 to 8.5 ml, came from each donor. Only in-frame clones appear in the TCRdb table, and some are missing; sequencing was by immunoSEQ multiplex PCR. This sample has about 20,000 clones, each found more than once. V lost 0 bases, J lost 3 bases, and 3 bases stayed unmatched. The CDR3 contains 17 residues. CDR1 and CDR2 (germline): SGHTA, FQGNSA. Findings and limits, study-wide: In common variable immunodeficiency, TCR beta chains reportedly carried fewer deletions and N-nucleotide insertions.

Notes on this clone: The antigen remains unidentified. Read data end 3 residues before the CDR3 end; the end is taken from the germline J gene.

The sample consisted of peripheral blood mononuclear cells. The TCR originated in a human donor with common variable immunodeficiency. The genes are TRBV7-2 and TRBJ2-1; 12 bases are a match to TRBD2. The CDR3 region is CASSLAPSGRGYNEQFF. The CDR3 bases that were read are TGTGCCAGCAGCTTAGCGCCTAGCGGGAGGGGCTACAATGAG.